This TCR beta chain was profiled in a study of blood T cell repertoires in COVID-19. Across the study: Specimens from acute and convalescent COVID-19 originated in the United States, Italy and Spain. T cells, B-cell-depleted T cells, or PBMCs supplied cDNA or gDNA.

Germline CDR1 is MNHEY and CDR2 is SVGAGI. CDR3 length equals 15 residues. Trimming cost V 5 bases and J 2 bases, with 13 bases left between them. The method was immunoSEQ multiplex PCR; TCRdb's version includes in-frame clones alone and lacks a portion of them. The sample lists approximately 100,000 clones, 87% occurring once. This chain links TRBV6-5 with TRBJ1-5, with D perhaps matching TRBD1 (6 bases). Material: peripheral blood. The clonotype was recovered from a woman aged 25 to 39 with acute or convalescent COVID-19. CDR3 DNA sequence: TGTGCCAGCAGTCCCGGGGGGCTTCGCAATCAGCCCCAGCATTTT. The encoded protein is CASSPGGLRNQPQHF.